Sequencing of this TCR beta chain was carried out in a study of siplizumab effects on memory and regulatory T cells. Study observations and caveats: Most proliferating CD4+ or CD8+ clones, roughly 75-95%, had no naive or memory assignment. Unstimulated naive T cells seemed to show more diversity than memory cells did, and they also seemed to be among the major contributors to the alloresponse. Solely a minor proportion of alloreactive clones could be assigned to unstimulated subsets.

Comment on this clone: Its antigen remains unknown.

TCR templates numbering roughly 94,000 were assayed per sample. TCRdb's table, derived via immunoSEQ multiplex PCR, lists solely in-frame clones and lacks some. This sample yields under 85,000 clones, of which 88% are seen a single time; around 1.8% belongs to the top ten. V shed 6 bases, J shed 2 bases, and the junction held 4 bases outside the gene matches. Germline CDR1 and CDR2: MNHEY and SVGAGI. The CDR3 runs to 14 residues. The TCR sequence derives from a human donor in good health. The chain is built from TRBV6-5 and TRBJ1-1, with TRBD1 matching 9 bases. Source material: Tregs sorted from blood. CDR3 in amino acids: CASRRQGGNTEAFF. DNA of the CDR3: TGTGCCAGCAGGCGACAGGGGGGAAACACTGAAGCTTTCTTT.